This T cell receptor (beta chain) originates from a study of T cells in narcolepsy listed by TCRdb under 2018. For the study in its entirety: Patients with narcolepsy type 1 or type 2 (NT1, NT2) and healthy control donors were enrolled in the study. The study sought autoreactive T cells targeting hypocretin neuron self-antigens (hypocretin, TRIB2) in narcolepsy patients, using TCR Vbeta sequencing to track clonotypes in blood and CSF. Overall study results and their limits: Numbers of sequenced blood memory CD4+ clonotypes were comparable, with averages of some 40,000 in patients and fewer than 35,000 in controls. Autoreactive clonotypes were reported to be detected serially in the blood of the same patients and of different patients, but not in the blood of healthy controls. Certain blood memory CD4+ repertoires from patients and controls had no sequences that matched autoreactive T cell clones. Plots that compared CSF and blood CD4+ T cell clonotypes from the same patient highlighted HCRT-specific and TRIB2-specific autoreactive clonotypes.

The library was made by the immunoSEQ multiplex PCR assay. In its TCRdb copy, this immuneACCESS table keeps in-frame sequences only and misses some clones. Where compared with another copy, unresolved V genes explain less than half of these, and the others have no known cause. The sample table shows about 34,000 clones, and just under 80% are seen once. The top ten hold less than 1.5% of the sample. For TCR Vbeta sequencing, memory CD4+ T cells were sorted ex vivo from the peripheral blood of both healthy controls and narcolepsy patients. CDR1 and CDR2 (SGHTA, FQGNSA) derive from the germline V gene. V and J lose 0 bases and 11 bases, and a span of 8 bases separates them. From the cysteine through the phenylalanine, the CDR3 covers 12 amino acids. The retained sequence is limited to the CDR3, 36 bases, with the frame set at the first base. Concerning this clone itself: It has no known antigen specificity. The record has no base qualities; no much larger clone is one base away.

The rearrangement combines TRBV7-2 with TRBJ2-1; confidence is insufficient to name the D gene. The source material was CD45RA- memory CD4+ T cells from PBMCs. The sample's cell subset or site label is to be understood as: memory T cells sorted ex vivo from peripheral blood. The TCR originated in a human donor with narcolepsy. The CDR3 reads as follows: CASSLAKVQQFF. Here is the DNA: TGTGCCAGCAGCTTAGCGAAGGTTCAGCAGTTCTTC.